The subject of this entry is one T cell receptor beta chain. Its target antigen remains unknown. There are no base qualities to consult, and no much larger clone falls within one base. According to the germline V gene, CDR1 reads MDHEN and CDR2 reads SYDVKM. The CDR3 spans 11 residues, from the cysteine through the phenylalanine. The only DNA kept is the CDR3, 33 bases in frame from the first base. V was cut back by 8 bases and J by 8 bases, leaving a gap of 10 bases between them. The data stem from a study of OX40 agonist ivuxolimab in advanced cancers. Regarding the research as a whole: Ivuxolimab, which targeted the costimulatory receptor OX40 (CD134), was an agonistic, fully human IgG2 monoclonal antibody. Intravenous ivuxolimab was administered to patients every 2 weeks at six dose levels: 0.01, 0.1, 0.3, 1.5, 3 and 10 mg/kg. Of the roughly 52 dose-escalation patients, hepatocellular carcinoma was present in approximately 20, melanoma in around 15, renal cell carcinoma in 9 and head and neck cancer in 9. In the dose-escalation cohort, roughly four fifths of patients were male, and the mean age was roughly 60 years, with a range of about 23 to 85. Patients were allowed to have had prior anti-PD-1, anti-PD-L1 or anti-CTLA-4 therapy, and 30% to 40% of the dose-escalation patients had been treated with checkpoint inhibitors. Partial responses occurred in three dose-escalation patients: two with cutaneous melanoma and one with hepatocellular carcinoma. Peripheral TCRbeta sequencing was intended to test whether TCR sequence diversity was altered and clonal T-cell expansion was caused by ivuxolimab. The paper describes the monotherapy dose-escalation part (N ≈ 52 patients) of the phase I trial of ivuxolimab.

The trial excluded patients who had a history of autoimmune disease or were on systemic immunosuppression. Peripheral blood for TCR sequencing was drawn from every dose cohort at baseline, at cycle 4 day 1 and at cycle 7 day 1. Samples came from an open-label, multicenter, first-in-human phase I dose-escalation trial of ivuxolimab. The trial enrolled adults with locally advanced or metastatic head and neck squamous cell, hepatocellular, melanoma or renal cell carcinoma. Before TCR sequencing, CD4+ T cells and CD8+ T cells were sorted from peripheral blood as separate populations. Overall study results and their limits: Clonal expansion of both CD4+ and CD8+ blood T cells was observed from baseline to week 6 at doses 0.1 to 3.0 mg/kg. The antigen specificity of the peripheral T cells that underwent clonal expansion was not determined. In the 0.1-3.0 mg/kg groups, partial responders had among the lowest normalized peripheral clonal expansion, particularly in CD8+ T cells. Low levels of normalized T-cell clonal expansion were also shown by some nonresponding patients. After ivuxolimab, expanded clones were on average more numerous among CD8+ T cells than among CD4+ T cells.

For sequencing of the TCRbeta CDR3 region, genomic DNA was extracted from the sorted cells. The immunoSEQ Assay was used to sequence the TCRbeta CDR3 regions. TCRdb provides this immuneACCESS table in a form limited to in-frame rearrangements. Some clones are lacking; in checked studies, under half of them reflect an unresolved V gene, and why the rest are absent is not known. The sample table holds tens of thousands of clones, of which roughly 87% were seen once. The ten largest make up about 4.8% of the sample. The receptor chain draws on TRBV28 and TRBJ2-1, with the D gene not confidently named. The sample consisted of CD4+ or CD8+ T cells sorted from blood, taken in a trial of the OX40 agonist ivuxolimab. The clonotype comes from an adult with an advanced solid tumor such as melanoma, head and neck, liver or kidney cancer. CDR3 sequence: CASHSRYEQFF. The DNA reads as follows: TGTGCCAGCCATTCGAGGTATGAGCAGTTCTTC.